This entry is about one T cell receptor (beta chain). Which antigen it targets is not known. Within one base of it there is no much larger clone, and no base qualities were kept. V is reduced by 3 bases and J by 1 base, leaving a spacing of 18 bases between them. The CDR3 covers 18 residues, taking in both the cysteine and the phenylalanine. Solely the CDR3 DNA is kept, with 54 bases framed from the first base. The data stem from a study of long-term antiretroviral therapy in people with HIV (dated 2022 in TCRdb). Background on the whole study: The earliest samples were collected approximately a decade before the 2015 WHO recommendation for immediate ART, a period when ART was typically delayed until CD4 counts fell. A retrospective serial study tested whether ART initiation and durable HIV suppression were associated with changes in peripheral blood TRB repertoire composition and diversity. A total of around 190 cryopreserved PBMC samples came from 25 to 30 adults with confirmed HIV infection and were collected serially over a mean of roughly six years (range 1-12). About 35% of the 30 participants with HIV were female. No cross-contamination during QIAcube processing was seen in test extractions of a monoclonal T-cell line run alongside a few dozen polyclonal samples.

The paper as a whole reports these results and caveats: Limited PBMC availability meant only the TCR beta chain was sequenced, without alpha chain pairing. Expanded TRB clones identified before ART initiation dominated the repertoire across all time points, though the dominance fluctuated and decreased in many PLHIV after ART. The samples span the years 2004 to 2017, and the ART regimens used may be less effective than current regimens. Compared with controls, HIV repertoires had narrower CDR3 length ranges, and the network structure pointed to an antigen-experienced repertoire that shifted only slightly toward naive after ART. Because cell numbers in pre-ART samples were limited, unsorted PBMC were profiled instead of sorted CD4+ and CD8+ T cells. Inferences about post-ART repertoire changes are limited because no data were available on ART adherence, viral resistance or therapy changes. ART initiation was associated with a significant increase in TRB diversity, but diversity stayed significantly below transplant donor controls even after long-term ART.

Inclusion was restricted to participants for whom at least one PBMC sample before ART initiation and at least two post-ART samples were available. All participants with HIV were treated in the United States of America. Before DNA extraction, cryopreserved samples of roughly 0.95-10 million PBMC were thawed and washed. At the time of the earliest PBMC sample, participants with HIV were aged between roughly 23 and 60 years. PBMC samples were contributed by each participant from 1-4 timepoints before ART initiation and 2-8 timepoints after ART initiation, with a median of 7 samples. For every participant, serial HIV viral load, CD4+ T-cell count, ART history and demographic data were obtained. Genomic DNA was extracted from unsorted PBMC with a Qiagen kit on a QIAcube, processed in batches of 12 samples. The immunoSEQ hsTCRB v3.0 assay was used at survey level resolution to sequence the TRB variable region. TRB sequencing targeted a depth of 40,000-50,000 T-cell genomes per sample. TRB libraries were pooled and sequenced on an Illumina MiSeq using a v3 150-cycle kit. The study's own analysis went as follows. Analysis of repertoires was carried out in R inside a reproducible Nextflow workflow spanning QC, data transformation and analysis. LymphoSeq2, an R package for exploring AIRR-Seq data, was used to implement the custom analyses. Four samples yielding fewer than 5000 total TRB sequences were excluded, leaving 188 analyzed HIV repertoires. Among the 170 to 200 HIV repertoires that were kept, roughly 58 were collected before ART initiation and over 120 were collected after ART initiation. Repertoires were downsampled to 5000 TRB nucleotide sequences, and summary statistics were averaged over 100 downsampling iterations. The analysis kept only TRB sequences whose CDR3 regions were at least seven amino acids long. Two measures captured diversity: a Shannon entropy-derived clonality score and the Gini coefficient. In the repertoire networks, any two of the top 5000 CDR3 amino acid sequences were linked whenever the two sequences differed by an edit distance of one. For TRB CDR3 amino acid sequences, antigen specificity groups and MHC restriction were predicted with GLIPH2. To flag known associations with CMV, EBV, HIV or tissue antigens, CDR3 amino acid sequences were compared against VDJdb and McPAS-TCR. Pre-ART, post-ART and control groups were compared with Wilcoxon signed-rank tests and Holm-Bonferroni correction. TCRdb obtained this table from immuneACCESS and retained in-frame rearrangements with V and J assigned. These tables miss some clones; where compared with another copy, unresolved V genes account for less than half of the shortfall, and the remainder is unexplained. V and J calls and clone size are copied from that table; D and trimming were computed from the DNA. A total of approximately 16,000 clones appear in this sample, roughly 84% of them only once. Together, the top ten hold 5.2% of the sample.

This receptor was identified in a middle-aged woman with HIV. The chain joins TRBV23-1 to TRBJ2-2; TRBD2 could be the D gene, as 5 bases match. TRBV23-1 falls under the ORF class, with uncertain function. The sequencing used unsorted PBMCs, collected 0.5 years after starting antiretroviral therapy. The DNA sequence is TGCGCCAGCAGTCATCCGAAACTACCAGGAGGGAACACCGGGGAGCTGTTTTTT. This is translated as CASSHPKLPGGNTGELFF.